These 26 T cell receptor beta chains were all obtained from the same sample, sequenced in a study of blood T cells in healthy people across ages. Then a second PCR, running about 7 to 11 cycles, was carried out with a sample-barcoded 5' primer and a J-beta primer mix. Using its own MiXCR run on the 5' RACE reads, TCRdb lists one record per CDR3 protein. The repertoire holds about 800,000 distinct CDR3 sequences, more than 20% seen once, with more than 3% in the top ten. This sample was shared with a second study, whose subject was T cells of mothers and their children.

Specimen: blood. The receptors shown here come from a boy aged 10-17 years in good health.

The chain couples TRBV12-3 or TRBV12-4 to TRBJ1-5, with TRBD1 as a possible D gene (6 bases). The CDR3 totals 15 residues. V was shortened by 5 bases and J by 2 bases, with 13 bases between the two germline ends. The CDR3 coding sequence is TGTGCCAGCAGTCCGAGACAGGCGGGCAATCAGCCCCAGCATTTT. Protein: CASSPRQAGNQPQHF.

This sequence joins TRBV7-6 and TRBJ2-3; 8 bases agree with TRBD2. Germline CDR1 SGHVS, CDR2 FNYEAQ. J lost 4 bases, V lost 3 bases, and 9 bases had no gene match. The CDR3 runs 16 residues. In nucleotides, the CDR3 is TGTGCCAGCAGCTTTCTGACAGCGGGAGTTTCAGATACGCAGTATTTT. Translation: CASSFLTAGVSDTQYF.

The chain carries TRBV7-2 and TRBJ1-4, with D uncertain. Trimming removed 5 bases from V and 4 bases from J, with 8 bases in between. From germline, CDR1 is SGHTA and CDR2 FQGNSA. The CDR3 covers 13 residues. The DNA for the CDR3 is TGTGCCAGCAGCCGCGGTGGTAATGAAAAACTGTTTTTT. Amino acids: CASSRGGNEKLFF.

The chain recombines TRBV5-1 with TRBJ2-7, with D possibly matching TRBD2 (5 bases). Germline loops: CDR1 SGHRS, CDR2 YFSETQ. The V end was cut by 2 bases, the J end by 2 bases, with 17 bases between. CDR3 length: 16 amino acids. The CDR3 protein is CASSFTSGIATYEQYF. CDR3 in DNA: TGCGCCAGCAGCTTCACTTCCGGGATCGCGACCTACGAGCAGTACTTC.

This clonotype has a handful of counts. The chain joins TRBV9 to TRBJ2-5; tentatively, D is TRBD2 (6 bases). This CDR3 spans 15 amino acids. Germline assignment: CDR1 SGDLS and CDR2 YYNGEE. V was cut by 0 bases and J by 1 base, with 10 bases left in between. CDR3 residues: CASSVDGTSQETQYF. CDR3 nucleotide sequence: TGTGCCAGCAGCGTAGATGGGACTTCCCAAGAGACCCAGTACTTC.

This clonotype came up many times. The CDR3: CSAIEPTKNIQYF. The DNA of the CDR3 is TGCAGCGCCATAGAACCTACCAAAAACATTCAGTACTTC. The chain joins TRBV29-1 to TRBJ2-4; D uncertain. Germline CDR1 and CDR2: SQVTM and ANQGSEA. The CDR3 is 13 residues long. The germline V and J ends were trimmed by 7 bases and 2 bases, with 12 bases remaining between them.

Remarks on this clonotype: Germline and junction disagree at one end, which may indicate a read error. V is TRBV7-7 and J is TRBJ2-5, with TRBD1 matching 9 bases. CDR1 and CDR2 (germline): SSHAT, FNYEAQ (reference sequence). This CDR3 is built from 15 residues. CDR3 nucleotide sequence: TGTGCTAGCAGCGGACACAGGGGGCGCGAAGAGACCCAGTACTTC. It is translated as CASSGHRGREETQYF.

This chain joins TRBV7-2 and TRBJ2-5; possible D gene TRBD2, 7 bases. Germline V gene sequence: CDR1 SGHTA, CDR2 FQGNSA. The V end lost 3 bases, the J end lost 5 bases, and 16 bases lay between the germline ends. The CDR3 spans 15 residues. CDR3 in amino acids: CASSLVWGGGETQYF. The CDR3 nucleotides read TGTGCCAGCAGCTTGGTGTGGGGGGGCGGCGAGACCCAGTACTTC.

The sample holds a few counts of this clonotype. The gene calls are TRBV27 and TRBJ2-5; 10 nucleotides match TRBD2. CDR1 is MNHEY and CDR2 is SMNVEV in the germline V gene (reference sequence). This CDR3 contains 16 residues. V dropped 4 bases and J dropped 4; count of bases not matched to a gene: 9. DNA of the CDR3: TGTGCCAGCAGTTACAGCGGGGGGGCCTTCGGAGAGACCCAGTACTTC. Translated: CASSYSGGAFGETQYF.

This clonotype occurred a few times. The chain uses TRBV28 and TRBJ2-1; 8 bases align to TRBD2. The CDR3 has 16 residues. CDR1 and CDR2 from the germline V gene are MDHEN and SYDVKM. V lost 5 bases to trimming and J lost 5 bases; unmatched junction nucleotides: 11. The CDR3 DNA follows: TGTGCCAGCAGTGAAGCGGGAGTACTCCATAACAATGAGCAGTTCTTC. Translating gives CASSEAGVLHNNEQFF.

This clonotype was seen more than once but under ten times. The chain links TRBV28 to TRBJ2-5; TRBD1 or TRBD2 may be the D gene (5 bases each). Per germline, CDR1 MDHEN and CDR2 SYDVKM. V dropped 10 bases and J dropped 11 bases, with 11 bases sitting between them. The CDR3 sequence is 9 residues long. The CDR3 spells CATGTVQYF. In DNA, the CDR3 is TGTGCCACGGGGACGGTACAGTACTTC. Variable domain in full (rest from reference TRBV28 and TRBJ2-5): DVKVTQSSRYLVKRTGEKVFLECVQDMDHENMFWYRQDPGLGLRLIYFSYDVKMKEKGDIPEGYSVSREKKERFSLILESASTNQTSMYLCATGTVQYFGPGTRLLVL.

This sequence joins TRBV28 and TRBJ2-3; perhaps TRBD2 as D (6 bases). This CDR3 comprises 14 residues. CDR1 and CDR2 (germline): MDHEN, SYDVKM. V lost 11 bases and J 1 base, leaving 16 bases between the germline ends. This CDR3 reads CADTGGEGTDTQYF. The CDR3 nucleotides read TGTGCCGACACCGGGGGTGAGGGCACAGATACGCAGTATTTT.

The chain carries TRBV6-6 and TRBJ1-2; TRBD1 matches at 7 bases. V dropped 4 bases and J dropped 6; count of bases not matched to a gene: 11. CDR1 is MNHNY, CDR2 SVGAGI, per germline (reference sequence). This CDR3 comprises 15 residues. CDR3 loop: CASSSQGQEKNGYTF. The CDR3 DNA reads TGTGCCAGCAGTTCACAAGGACAGGAGAAAAATGGCTACACCTTC.

The chain recombines TRBV4-3 with TRBJ1-1; D remains ambiguous. Trimming shortened V by 1 base and J by 3 bases, and 15 bases separated the two germline ends. This CDR3 comprises 16 residues. Germline lookup yields CDR1 LGHNA and CDR2 YSLEER. The CDR3 bases are TGCGCCAGCAGCCAAGCAAGACTGCGGAAAGACACTGAAGCTTTCTTT. Translated: CASSQARLRKDTEAFF.

In its sample, this clonotype was seen many times. The chain couples TRBV28 to TRBJ2-1, with D possibly matching TRBD2 (6 bases). The CDR3 totals 14 residues. In germline, CDR1 is MDHEN, CDR2 SYDVKM. V was cut by 4 bases and J by 0 bases, with 7 bases left in between. The CDR3 reads CASSYGGSYNEQFF. DNA for the CDR3: TGTGCCAGCAGTTACGGGGGCTCCTACAATGAGCAGTTCTTC.

J is TRBJ1-4 and V is TRBV2; D gene unclear. The germline V gene has CDR1 SNHLY and CDR2 FYNNEI. V dropped 5 bases and J dropped 2 bases, with 12 bases sitting between them. The CDR3 extends over 15 amino acids. The CDR3 DNA sequence: TGTGCCAGCAGTCCCCATATCTGGACTAATGAAAAACTGTTTTTT. Its translation is CASSPHIWTNEKLFF.

The chain is built from TRBV7-6 and TRBJ2-3, with TRBD1 identical over 7 bases. Germline values: CDR1 SGHVS, CDR2 FNYEAQ. Trimming at V came to 5 bases and at J to 1 base, leaving 9 bases not matched to a gene. The length of the CDR3 is 16 residues. This chain's CDR3 is CASSLDREGGTDTQYF. CDR3 nucleotide sequence: TGTGCCAGCAGCCTAGACAGGGAAGGAGGCACAGATACGCAGTATTTT.

Only a few counts were recorded for this clonotype. This chain links TRBV4-3 with TRBJ1-2; D is possibly TRBD1 (5 bases). V was trimmed by 0 bases and J by 6 bases, leaving 11 bases between them. Germline V lookup: CDR1 LGHNA, CDR2 YSLEER. There are 14 residues in the CDR3. The CDR3 DNA is TGCGCCAGCAGCCAAGACAGGGACTTCCATGGCTACACCTTC. Protein sequence: CASSQDRDFHGYTF.

The CDR3 DNA is TGCAGCGTCAGCAGACAATCTAACTATGGCTACACCTTC. It codes for CSVSRQSNYGYTF. The rearrangement uses TRBV29-1 and TRBJ1-2; the D is unclear. Germline V gives CDR1 SQVTM, CDR2 ANQGSEA. V dropped 6 bases and J dropped 0 bases, with 11 bases sitting between them. The CDR3 length is 13 residues.

This clonotype has ten or more counts. The chain recombines TRBV4-3 with TRBJ1-5, with D hard to call. This CDR3 contains 17 residues. V lost 0 bases and J lost 4, with 16 bases in between. CDR1 is LGHNA and CDR2 is YSLEER in the germline V gene. The CDR3 here is CASSQDFMVARNQPQHF. CDR3 sequence (DNA): TGCGCCAGCAGCCAAGATTTCATGGTGGCCAGAAATCAGCCCCAGCATTTT.

The rearrangement links TRBV25-1 to TRBJ2-7; TRBD2 matches at 9 bases. This CDR3 region has 15 residues. Germline values: CDR1 MGHDK, CDR2 SYGVNS. Trimming removed 5 bases from V and 3 bases from J; junction bases left unmatched: 8. DNA for the CDR3: TGTGCCAGCAGTCCGATGGGCGGGGGGGACTACGAGCAGTACTTC. Translating it yields CASSPMGGGDYEQYF.

This clonotype was counted only a few times. The V gene is TRBV29-1, the J gene TRBJ1-2; no clear D. Germline values: CDR1 SQVTM, CDR2 ANQGSEA. There are 13 residues in the CDR3. The V and J ends lost 6 bases and 4 bases respectively, with 15 bases between them. The CDR3 DNA sequence: TGCAGCGTCCTAGACGTGGGAACCTATGGCTACACCTTC. Its protein product is CSVLDVGTYGYTF.

As to this clonotype: In this CDR3 the conserved last residue, phenylalanine or tryptophan, is missing, so a read error is likely. The V gene is TRBV28, the J gene TRBJ1-5, with TRBD1 matching over 8 bases. This CDR3 spans 15 amino acids. Germline V gene sequence: CDR1 MDHEN, CDR2 SYDVKM. J lost 4 bases, V lost 2 bases, and 4 bases had no gene match. The CDR3 DNA reads TGTGCCAGCAGTTTAGCAGGGGGCGCAAATCAGCCCCAGCATCTT. Its translation: CASSLAGGANQPQHL.

The chain joins TRBV28 to TRBJ2-5; perhaps TRBD1 as D (7 bases). Between the trimmed V and J ends, which lost 7 bases and 4 bases, there was a span of 19 bases. The length of the CDR3 is 15 residues. The germline CDR1 and CDR2 sequences are MDHEN and SYDVKM. The CDR3 loop reads CASTPGGAGGETQYF. Here the CDR3 DNA reads TGTGCCAGCACCCCAGGGGGTGCCGGGGGAGAGACCCAGTACTTC.

V usage is TRBV5-5 and J usage is TRBJ2-7, with TRBD1 identical over 8 bases. V gave up 4 bases and J gave up 0 bases; unmatched junction bases: 9. The CDR3 spans 16 residues. Germline V CDR1 and CDR2: SGHKS, YYEKEE (reference sequence). CDR3 bases: TGTGCCAGCAGCCATTACGGGACAGGATTCTCCTACGAGCAGTACTTC. Translated: CASSHYGTGFSYEQYF.

J is TRBJ2-5 and V is TRBV28; 8 bases map to TRBD1. The tail of the sequence fits TRBJ2-7 better, so the J call may be wrong. In germline, CDR1 is MDHEN, CDR2 SYDVKM. This CDR3 spans 15 amino acids. CDR3 amino acids: CASSSGQGRSYEQYF. For the CDR3, the DNA is TGTGCCAGCAGTTCCGGACAGGGTAGGTCCTACGAGCAGTACTTC.